This passage covers 7 T cell receptor beta chains from one sample sequenced in a study of T cells in Graves' hyperthyroidism and ophthalmopathy. RNA transcripts yielded amplified TCR beta CDR3 regions. The HTBI primer set served for first-round RT-PCR of the TCR CDR3. TCRdb processed the multiplex PCR reads anew with MiXCR; each CDR3 protein has one entry. The sample has around 420,000 distinct CDR3 sequences, approximately 13% seen once; the top ten hold 5% to 6.5%. Sequencing was performed on blood. These TCRs come from a woman aged 18-29 years with Graves' hyperthyroidism.

V is TRBV24-1 and J is TRBJ2-3, with 13 bases aligning to TRBD2. CDR1 is KGHDR and CDR2 is SFDVKD in the germline V gene. Losses at the gene ends were 4 bases for V and 1 base for J; bases not matched to a gene: 13. The CDR3 consists of 20 residues. As DNA, the CDR3 is TGTGCCACCAGTGACCCCCGTCCTCATGGGACTAGCGGGGGCACAGATACGCAGTATTTT. Residues: CATSDPRPHGTSGGTDTQYF.

This clonotype was counted many times. V is TRBV20-1 and J is TRBJ2-5; possibly TRBD1 for D (6 bases). The CDR3 extends over 13 amino acids. CDR1 DFQATT and CDR2 SNEGSKA come from the germline V gene (reference sequence). The V end was cut by 6 bases, the J end by 4 bases, with 15 bases between. CDR3 protein: CSAFSGGGETQYF. The CDR3 DNA reads as TGCAGTGCATTTTCTGGGGGCGGAGAGACCCAGTACTTC.

This clonotype was found many times. V is TRBV6-2 or TRBV6-3 and J is TRBJ2-7; 9 positions match TRBD2. V lost 2 bases to trimming and J lost 5 bases; unmatched junction nucleotides: 10. The germline CDR1 and CDR2 sequences are MNHEY and SVGEGT. The CDR3 runs 16 residues. The CDR3 sequence: CASSYSGGRARNEQYF. CDR3 DNA: TGTGCCAGCAGTTACAGTGGCGGGAGGGCCAGGAACGAGCAGTACTTC.

The chain couples TRBV7-6 to TRBJ1-2; 8 bases are shared with TRBD1. Germline V lookup: CDR1 SGHVS, CDR2 FNYEAQ. After removal of 1 base from V and 4 bases from J, the junction contained 5 bases not matched to a gene. The CDR3 runs to 15 residues. The DNA for the CDR3 is TGTGCCAGCAGCTTAGAGTCCAGGGGGCCCTATGGCTACACCTTC. Protein product: CASSLESRGPYGYTF. The full variable domain, with the rest looked up from reference TRBV7-6 and TRBJ1-2, is GAGVSQSPRYKVTKRGQDVALRCDPISGHVSLYWYRQALGQGPEFLTYFNYEAQQDKSGLPNDRFSAERPEGSISTLTIQRTEQRDSAMYRCASSLESRGPYGYTFGSGTRLTVV.

The chain couples TRBV20-1 to TRBJ1-3; D gene unclear. The V end lost 1 base, the J end lost 0 bases, and 13 bases lay between the germline ends. The CDR3 consists of 16 residues. CDR1 and CDR2 (germline): DFQATT, SNEGSKA (reference sequence). The CDR3 sequence: CSARVFQTSSGNTIYF. CDR3 nucleotide sequence: TGCAGTGCTAGAGTGTTTCAAACTAGCTCTGGAAACACCATATATTTT.

J is TRBJ1-1 and V is TRBV20-1; D unclear. This CDR3 contains 13 residues. Germline-derived CDR1 and CDR2 are DFQATT and SNEGSKA (reference sequence). The V gene lost 4 bases and the J gene lost 0 bases, with 9 bases spanning the gap. The CDR3 reads CSATHMMNTEAFF. As DNA, the CDR3 is TGCAGTGCTACACACATGATGAACACTGAAGCTTTCTTT.

This clonotype was observed a handful of times. The rearrangement uses TRBV28 and TRBJ1-2; 10 nucleotides align to TRBD1. V shed 5 bases, J shed 3 bases, and the junction held 6 bases outside the gene matches. The CDR3 has 15 amino acids. Germline assignment: CDR1 MDHEN and CDR2 SYDVKM. CDR3 in DNA: TGTGCCAGCAGTCCCAGGACAGGGGGGCACTATGGCTACACCTTC. Its protein is CASSPRTGGHYGYTF.